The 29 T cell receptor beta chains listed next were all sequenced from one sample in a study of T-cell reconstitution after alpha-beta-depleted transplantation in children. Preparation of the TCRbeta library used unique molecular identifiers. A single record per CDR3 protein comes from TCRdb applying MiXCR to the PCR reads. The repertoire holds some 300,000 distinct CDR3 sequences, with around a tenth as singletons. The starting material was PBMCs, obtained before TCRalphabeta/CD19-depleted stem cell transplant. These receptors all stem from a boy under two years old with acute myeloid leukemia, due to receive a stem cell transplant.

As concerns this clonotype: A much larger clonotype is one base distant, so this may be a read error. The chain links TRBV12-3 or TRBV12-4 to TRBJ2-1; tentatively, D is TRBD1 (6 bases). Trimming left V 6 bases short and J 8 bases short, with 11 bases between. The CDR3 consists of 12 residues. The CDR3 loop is CASRWTADEQFF. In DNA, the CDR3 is TGTGCCAGCAGGTGGACAGCCGATGAGCAGTTCTTC.

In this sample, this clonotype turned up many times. This CDR3 is CASSDRGSGANVLTF. In DNA, the CDR3 is TGTGCCAGCAGCGATAGAGGGTCTGGGGCCAACGTCCTGACTTTC. The V gene is TRBV5-5, the J gene TRBJ2-6; TRBD2 might be the D (5 bases). CDR1 SGHKS and CDR2 YYEKEE come from the germline V gene (reference sequence). This CDR3 region has 15 residues. The germline V and J ends were trimmed by 4 bases and 1 base, with 9 bases remaining between them.

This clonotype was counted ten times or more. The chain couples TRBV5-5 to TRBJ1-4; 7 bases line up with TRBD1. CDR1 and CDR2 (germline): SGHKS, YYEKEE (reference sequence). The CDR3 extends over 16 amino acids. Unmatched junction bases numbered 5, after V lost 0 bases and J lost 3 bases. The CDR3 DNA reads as TGTGCCAGCAGCTTGGGGACAGGTCTGGCTAATGAAAAACTGTTTTTT. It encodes CASSLGTGLANEKLFF.

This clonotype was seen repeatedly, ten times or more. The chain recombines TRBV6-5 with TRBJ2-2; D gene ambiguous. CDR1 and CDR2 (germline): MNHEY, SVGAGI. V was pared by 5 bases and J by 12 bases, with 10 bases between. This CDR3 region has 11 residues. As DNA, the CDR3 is TGTGCCAGCAGTCGGGTGGGGAAGCTGTTTTTT. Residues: CASSRVGKLFF.

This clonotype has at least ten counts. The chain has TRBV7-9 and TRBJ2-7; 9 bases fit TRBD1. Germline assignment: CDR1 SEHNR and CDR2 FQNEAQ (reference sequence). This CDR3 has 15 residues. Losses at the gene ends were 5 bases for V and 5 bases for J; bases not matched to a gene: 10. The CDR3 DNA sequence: TGTGCCAGCAGCCCTTTCCGGGACAGGGACAACGAGCAGTACTTC. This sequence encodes CASSPFRDRDNEQYF.

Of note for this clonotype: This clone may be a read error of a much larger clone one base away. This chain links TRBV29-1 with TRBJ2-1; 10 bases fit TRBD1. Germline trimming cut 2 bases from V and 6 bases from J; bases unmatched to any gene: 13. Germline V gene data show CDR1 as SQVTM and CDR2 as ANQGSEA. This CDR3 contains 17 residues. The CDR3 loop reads CSVERDRGRIYCNEQFF. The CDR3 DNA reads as TGCAGCGTTGAACGCGACAGGGGGCGTATTTACTGCAATGAGCAGTTCTTC.

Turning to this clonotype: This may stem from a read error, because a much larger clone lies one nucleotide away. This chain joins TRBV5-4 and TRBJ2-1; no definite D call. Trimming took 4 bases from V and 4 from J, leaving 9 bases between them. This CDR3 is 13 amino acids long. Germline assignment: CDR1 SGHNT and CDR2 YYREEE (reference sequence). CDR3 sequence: CASSRTEYNEQFF. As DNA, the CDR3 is TGTGCCAGCAGCCGAACTGAGTACAATGAGCAGTTCTTC.

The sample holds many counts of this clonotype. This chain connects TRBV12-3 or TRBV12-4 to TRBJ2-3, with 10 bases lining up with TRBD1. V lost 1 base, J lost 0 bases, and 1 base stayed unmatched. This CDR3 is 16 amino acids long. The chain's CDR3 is CASSLGTGGSTDTQYF. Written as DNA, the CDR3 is TGTGCCAGCAGTTTAGGGACAGGGGGAAGCACAGATACGCAGTATTTT.

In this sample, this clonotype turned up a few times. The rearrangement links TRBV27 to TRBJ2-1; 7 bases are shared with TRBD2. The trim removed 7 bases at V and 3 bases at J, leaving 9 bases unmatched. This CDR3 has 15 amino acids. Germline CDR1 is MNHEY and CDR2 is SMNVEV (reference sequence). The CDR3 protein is CASTNSAGLYNEQFF. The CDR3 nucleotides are TGTGCCAGCACCAACTCAGCGGGGCTCTACAATGAGCAGTTCTTC.

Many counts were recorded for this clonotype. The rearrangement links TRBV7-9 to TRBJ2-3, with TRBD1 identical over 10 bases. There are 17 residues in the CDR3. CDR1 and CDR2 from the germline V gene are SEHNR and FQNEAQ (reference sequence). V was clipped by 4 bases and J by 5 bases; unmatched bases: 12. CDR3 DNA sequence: TGTGCCAGCAGCTCATTATCCCGGGACAGGGGCATAGATACGCAGTATTTT. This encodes CASSSLSRDRGIDTQYF.

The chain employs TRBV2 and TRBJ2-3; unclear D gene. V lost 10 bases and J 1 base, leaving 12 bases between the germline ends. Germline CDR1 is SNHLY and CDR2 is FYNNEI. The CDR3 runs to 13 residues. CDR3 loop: CATIPRRTDTQYF. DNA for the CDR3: TGTGCCACCATACCTAGACGCACAGATACGCAGTATTTT.

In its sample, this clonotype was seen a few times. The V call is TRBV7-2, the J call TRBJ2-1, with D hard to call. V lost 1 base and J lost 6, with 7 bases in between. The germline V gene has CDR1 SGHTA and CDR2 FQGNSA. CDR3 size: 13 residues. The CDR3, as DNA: TGTGCCAGCAGCTTAGTGTCACTCAATGAGCAGTTCTTC. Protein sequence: CASSLVSLNEQFF.

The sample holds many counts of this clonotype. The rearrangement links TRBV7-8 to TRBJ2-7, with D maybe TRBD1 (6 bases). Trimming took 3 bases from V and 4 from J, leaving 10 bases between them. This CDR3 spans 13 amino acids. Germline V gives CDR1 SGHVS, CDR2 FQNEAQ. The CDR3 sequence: CASSFEQGYEQYF. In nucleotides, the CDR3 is TGTGCCAGCAGCTTTGAACAGGGTTACGAGCAGTACTTC.

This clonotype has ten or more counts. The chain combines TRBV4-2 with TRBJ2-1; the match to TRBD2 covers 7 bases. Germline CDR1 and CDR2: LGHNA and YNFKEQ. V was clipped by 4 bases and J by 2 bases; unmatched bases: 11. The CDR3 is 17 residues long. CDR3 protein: CASSLPGGGIAYNEQFF. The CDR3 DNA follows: TGTGCCAGCAGCCTACCTGGGGGGGGAATCGCCTACAATGAGCAGTTCTTC.

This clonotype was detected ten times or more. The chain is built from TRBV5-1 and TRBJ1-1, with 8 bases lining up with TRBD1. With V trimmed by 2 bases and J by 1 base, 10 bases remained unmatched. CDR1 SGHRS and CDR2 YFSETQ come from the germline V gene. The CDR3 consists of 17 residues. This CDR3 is CASSFGGAGGPNTEAFF. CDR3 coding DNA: TGCGCCAGCAGCTTTGGAGGGGCAGGGGGCCCGAACACTGAAGCTTTCTTT.

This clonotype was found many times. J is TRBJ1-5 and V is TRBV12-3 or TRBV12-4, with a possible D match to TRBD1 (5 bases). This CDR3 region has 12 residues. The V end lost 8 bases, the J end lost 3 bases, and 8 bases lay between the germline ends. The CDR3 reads CASRGFNQPQHF. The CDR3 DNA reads TGTGCCAGCCGGGGGTTCAATCAGCCCCAGCATTTT.

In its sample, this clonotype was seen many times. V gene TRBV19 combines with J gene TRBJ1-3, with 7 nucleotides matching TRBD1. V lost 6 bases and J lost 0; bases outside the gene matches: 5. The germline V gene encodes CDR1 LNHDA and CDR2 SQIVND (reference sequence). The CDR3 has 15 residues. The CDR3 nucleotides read TGTGCCAGTAGCCCAACAGGGGTCTCTGGAAACACCATATATTTT. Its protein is CASSPTGVSGNTIYF.

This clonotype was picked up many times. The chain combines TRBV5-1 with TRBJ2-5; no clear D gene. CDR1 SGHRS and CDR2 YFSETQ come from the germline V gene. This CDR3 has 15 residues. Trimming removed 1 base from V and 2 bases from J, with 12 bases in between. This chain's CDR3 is CASSLNVNLQETQYF. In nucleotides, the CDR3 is TGCGCCAGCAGCTTGAATGTGAATCTTCAAGAGACCCAGTACTTC.

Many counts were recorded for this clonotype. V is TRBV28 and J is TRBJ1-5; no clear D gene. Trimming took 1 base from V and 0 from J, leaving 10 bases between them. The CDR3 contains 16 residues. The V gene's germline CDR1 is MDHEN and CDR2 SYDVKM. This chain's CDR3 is CASSLYGFFSNQPQHF. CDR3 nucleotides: TGTGCCAGCAGTTTATATGGGTTCTTTAGCAATCAGCCCCAGCATTTT.

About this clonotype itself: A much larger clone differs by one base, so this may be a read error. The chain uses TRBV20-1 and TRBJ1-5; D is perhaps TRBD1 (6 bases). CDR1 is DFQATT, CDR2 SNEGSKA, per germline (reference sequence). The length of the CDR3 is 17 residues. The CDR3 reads CCARDGVIRGGNQPQHF. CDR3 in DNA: TGCTGTGCTAGAGATGGTGTCATTAGGGGGGGGAATCAGCCCCAGCATTTT.

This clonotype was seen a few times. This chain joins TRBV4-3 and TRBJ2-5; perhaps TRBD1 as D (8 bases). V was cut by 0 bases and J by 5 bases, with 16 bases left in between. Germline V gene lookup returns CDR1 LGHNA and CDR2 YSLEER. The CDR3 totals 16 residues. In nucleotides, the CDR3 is TGCGCCAGCAGCCAAGATAGATACAGGGGGGGGGAGACCCAGTACTTC. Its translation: CASSQDRYRGGETQYF.

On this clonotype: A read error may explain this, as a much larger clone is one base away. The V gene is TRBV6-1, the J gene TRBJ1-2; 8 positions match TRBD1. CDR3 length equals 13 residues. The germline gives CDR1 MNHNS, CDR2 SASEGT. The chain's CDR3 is CASSRDRSAGCTF. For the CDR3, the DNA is TGTGCCAGCAGCCGGGACAGGTCTGCTGGCTGCACCTTC.

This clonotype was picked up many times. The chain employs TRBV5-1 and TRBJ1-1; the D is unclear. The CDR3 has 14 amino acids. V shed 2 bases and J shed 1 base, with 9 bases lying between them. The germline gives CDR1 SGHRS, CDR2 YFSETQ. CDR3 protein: CASSFREANTEAFF. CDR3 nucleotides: TGCGCCAGCAGCTTTCGGGAGGCGAACACTGAAGCTTTCTTT.

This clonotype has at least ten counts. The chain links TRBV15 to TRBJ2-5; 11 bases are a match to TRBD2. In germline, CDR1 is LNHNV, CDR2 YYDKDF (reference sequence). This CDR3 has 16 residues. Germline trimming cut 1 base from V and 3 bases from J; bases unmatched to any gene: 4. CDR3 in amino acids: CATSRVLTSGEETQYF. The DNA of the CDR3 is TGTGCCACCAGCAGAGTCCTGACTAGCGGGGAAGAGACCCAGTACTTC. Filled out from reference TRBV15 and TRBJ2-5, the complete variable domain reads DAMVIQNPRYQVTQFGKPVTLSCSQTLNHNVMYWYQQKSSQAPKLLFHYYDKDFNNEADTPDNFQSRRPNTSFCFLDIRSPGLGDTAMYLCATSRVLTSGEETQYFGPGTRLLVL.

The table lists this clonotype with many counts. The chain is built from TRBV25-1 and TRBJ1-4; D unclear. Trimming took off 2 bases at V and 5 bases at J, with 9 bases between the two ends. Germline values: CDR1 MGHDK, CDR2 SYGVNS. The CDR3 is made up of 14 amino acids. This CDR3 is CASSERALNEKLFF. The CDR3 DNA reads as TGTGCCAGCAGTGAACGTGCCCTGAATGAAAAACTGTTTTTT.

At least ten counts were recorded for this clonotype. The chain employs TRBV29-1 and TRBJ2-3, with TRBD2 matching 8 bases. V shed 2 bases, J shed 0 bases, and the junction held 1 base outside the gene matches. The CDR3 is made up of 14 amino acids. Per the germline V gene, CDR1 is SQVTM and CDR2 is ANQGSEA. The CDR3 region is CSVEPSGSTDTQYF. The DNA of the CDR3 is TGCAGCGTTGAACCTAGCGGGAGCACAGATACGCAGTATTTT.

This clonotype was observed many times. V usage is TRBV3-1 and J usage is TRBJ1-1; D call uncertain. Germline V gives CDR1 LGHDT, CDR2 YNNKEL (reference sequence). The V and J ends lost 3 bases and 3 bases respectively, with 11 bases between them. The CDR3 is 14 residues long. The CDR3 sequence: CASSHLWRDTEAFF. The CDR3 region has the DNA TGTGCCAGCAGCCATTTATGGCGGGACACTGAAGCTTTCTTT.

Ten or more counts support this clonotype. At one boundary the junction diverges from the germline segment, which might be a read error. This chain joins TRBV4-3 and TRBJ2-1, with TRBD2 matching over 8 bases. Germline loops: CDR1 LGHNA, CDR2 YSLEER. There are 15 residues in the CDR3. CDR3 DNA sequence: TGCGCCTGCAGCCAAGACAGCGGGAGCTACAATGAGCAGTTCTTC. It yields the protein CACSQDSGSYNEQFF.

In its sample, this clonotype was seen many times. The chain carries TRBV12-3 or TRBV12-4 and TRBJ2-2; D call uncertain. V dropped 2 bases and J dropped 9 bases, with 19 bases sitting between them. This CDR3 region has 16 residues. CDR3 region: CASSLNRNSYIRELFF. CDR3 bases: TGTGCCAGCAGTTTAAATAGGAATAGTTACATTCGGGAGCTGTTTTTT.